This T cell receptor beta chain was recovered during a study of T cells in localized non-small cell lung cancer. Method: immunoSEQ multiplex PCR; TCRdb's copy keeps in-frame clones and lacks some. The sample lists 40,000 or so clones, approximately 83% occurring once. The TCR was taken from a man between 40 and 70 years old with stage I lung adenocarcinoma. Sequenced here: peripheral blood, sampled before any cancer treatment.

The CDR3 DNA follows: TGTGCCAGCAGCCCTTACCGGGAAGGGTTGCACGAGCAGTACTTC. Translation gives CASSPYREGLHEQYF. J is TRBJ2-7 and V is TRBV7-2, with TRBD2 as a possible D gene (5 bases). Looked up from germline, CDR1 is SGHTA and CDR2 is FQGNSA. The CDR3 spans 15 residues. V lost 5 bases to trimming and J lost 5 bases, with 19 bases between them.